These 27 T cell receptor beta chains originate from one sample sequenced in a study of patients and donors after allogeneic stem cell transplantation. TCRdb processed the RT-PCR reads anew with MiXCR; each CDR3 protein has one entry. The sample consists of tens of thousands of distinct CDR3 sequences, under 40% of them appearing once. Sequencing was done on a sample of blood, either unsorted or a sorted T cell fraction (not recorded which). These receptor sequences come from a human donor who was either an allogeneic HSCT recipient or a stem cell or donor lymphocyte infusion donor (not recorded which). It is not recorded whose cells these are; they may come from a transplant donor.

The chain has TRBV7-8 and TRBJ2-7; D call uncertain. The CDR3 consists of 13 residues. Per the germline V gene, CDR1 is SGHVS and CDR2 is FQNEAQ. V lost 7 bases and J 5 bases, leaving 15 bases between the germline ends. CDR3 protein: CASTQPDAHEQYF. For the CDR3, the DNA is TGTGCCAGCACCCAACCGGACGCCCACGAGCAGTACTTC.

This clonotype was counted many times. This sequence joins TRBV7-2 and TRBJ1-4; TRBD1 agrees at 8 bases. CDR3 length equals 15 residues. The germline V gene has CDR1 SGHTA and CDR2 FQGNSA. With 5 bases clipped from V and 7 bases from J, the junction kept 9 bases outside the gene matches. This CDR3 reads CASSQTDRGREKLFF. CDR3 in DNA: TGTGCCAGCAGCCAAACCGACAGGGGTCGTGAAAAACTGTTTTTT.

V is TRBV12-3 or TRBV12-4 and J is TRBJ2-5; D may correspond to TRBD1 or TRBD2 (5 bases each). This CDR3 region has 17 residues. Trimming shortened V by 4 bases and J by 0 bases, and 18 bases separated the two germline ends. CDR3 DNA sequence: TGTGCCAGCAGTTCGGACCACGGGACCATGTACCAAGAGACCCAGTACTTC. Residues: CASSSDHGTMYQETQYF.

This clonotype was detected a few times. The V and J genes are TRBV9 and TRBJ1-1; D is uncertain. The V gene's germline CDR1 is SGDLS and CDR2 YYNGEE. Between the trimmed V and J ends, which lost 4 bases and 0 bases, there was a span of 10 bases. This CDR3 contains 14 residues. CDR3 coding DNA: TGTGCCAGCAGCAGACGGCTCATGAACACTGAAGCTTTCTTT. This sequence encodes CASSRRLMNTEAFF.

This clonotype was seen a few times. The chain uses TRBV6-5 and TRBJ1-5; D is possibly TRBD1 (5 bases). CDR1 MNHEY and CDR2 SVGAGI come from the germline V gene. The CDR3 totals 14 residues. Trimming stripped 5 bases from V and 7 bases from J, with 15 bases between. CDR3 loop: CASSLRTSGQPQHF. The DNA of the CDR3 is TGTGCCAGCAGTCTCCGGACATCTGGACAGCCCCAGCATTTT.

The rearrangement uses TRBV10-3 and TRBJ2-5; 11 bases align to TRBD1. Per germline, CDR1 ENHRY and CDR2 SYGVKD. The CDR3 spans 15 residues. The ends lost 6 bases at V and 2 bases at J; junction bases unmatched: 5. CDR3 nucleotide sequence: TGTGCCATCAGCCAACGGGACAGGGGGCAAGAGACCCAGTACTTC. Encoded protein: CAISQRDRGQETQYF.

This clonotype was picked up a small number of times. The V and J genes are TRBV15 and TRBJ1-6; 9 bases align to TRBD1. With V trimmed by 5 bases and J by 7 bases, 12 bases remained unmatched. Germline V gene sequence: CDR1 LNHNV, CDR2 YYDKDF (reference sequence). There are 17 residues in the CDR3. This chain's CDR3 is CATSGYLTGGRNSPLHF. Written as DNA, the CDR3 is TGTGCCACCAGCGGGTACCTCACAGGGGGCCGAAATTCACCCCTCCACTTT.

There are a few counts of this clonotype. This chain joins TRBV28 and TRBJ1-1; D not certain. V was shortened by 6 bases and J by 1 base, with 18 bases between the two germline ends. This CDR3 is 16 amino acids long. CDR1 and CDR2 from the germline V gene are MDHEN and SYDVKM. This CDR3 is CASSYQRLLGNTEAFF. CDR3 bases: TGTGCCAGCAGCTACCAACGGCTGCTAGGGAACACTGAAGCTTTCTTT.

The rearrangement joins TRBV9 to TRBJ2-5, with D maybe TRBD1 (6 bases). The CDR3 has 14 residues. Germline assignment: CDR1 SGDLS and CDR2 YYNGEE. V lost 3 bases to trimming and J lost 1 base, with 10 bases between them. CDR3 sequence (DNA): TGTGCCAGCAGCGGTGGACAGAGCCAAGAGACCCAGTACTTC. Encoded protein: CASSGGQSQETQYF.

The chain uses TRBV15 and TRBJ2-4; 11 bases line up with TRBD2. The CDR3 spans 16 residues. The germline V gene encodes CDR1 LNHNV and CDR2 YYDKDF (reference sequence). Trimming at V came to 3 bases and at J to 8 bases, leaving 9 bases not matched to a gene. This CDR3 is CATSSPILAGVDIQYF. CDR3 in DNA: TGTGCCACCAGCAGCCCAATACTAGCGGGAGTAGACATTCAGTACTTC.

The V and J genes are TRBV28 and TRBJ2-2, with D hard to call. V lost 5 bases and J 6 bases, leaving 13 bases between the germline ends. This CDR3 comprises 14 residues. Germline assignment: CDR1 MDHEN and CDR2 SYDVKM. In DNA form, the CDR3 reads TGTGCCAGCAGTCTCCTCATGGGGTCCGGGGAGCTGTTTTTT. The encoded protein is CASSLLMGSGELFF.

CDR3 protein: CASSYSPGRGHGYTF. DNA for the CDR3: TGTGCCAGCAGTTACTCGCCAGGCAGGGGCCATGGCTACACCTTC. This sequence joins TRBV6-5 and TRBJ1-2; possible D gene TRBD1, 6 bases. Germline V CDR1 and CDR2: MNHEY, SVGAGI. V was cut by 0 bases and J by 6 bases, with 14 bases left in between. The CDR3 is 15 residues long.

The V call is TRBV5-8, the J call TRBJ2-1, with D possibly TRBD2 on 5 matching bases. Germline V lookup: CDR1 SGHTS, CDR2 YDEGEE. The V and J ends lost 0 bases and 4 bases respectively, with 5 bases between them. The CDR3 runs 13 residues. The CDR3 DNA follows: TGTGCCAGCAGCTTGGGGGAGTACAATGAGCAGTTCTTC. It codes for CASSLGEYNEQFF. Together with reference TRBV5-8 and TRBJ2-1, the CDR3 gives the full variable domain: EAGVTQSPTHLIKTRGQQATLRCSPISGHTSVYWYQQALGLGLQFLLWYDEGEERNRGNFPPRFSGRQFPNYSSELNVNALELEDSALYLCASSLGEYNEQFFGPGTRLTVL.

The chain employs TRBV7-6 and TRBJ1-6; 7 bases map to TRBD1. This CDR3 spans 16 amino acids. With V trimmed by 5 bases and J by 7 bases, 11 bases remained unmatched. Germline CDR1 and CDR2: SGHVS and FNYEAQ. As DNA, the CDR3 is TGTGCCAGCAGCCCCTACCCCAGGGGGAGGAATTCACCCCTCCACTTT. This sequence encodes CASSPYPRGRNSPLHF.

This clonotype came up a few times. J is TRBJ1-6 and V is TRBV6-2 or TRBV6-3, with D unresolved. Germline V gives CDR1 MNHEY, CDR2 SVGEGT. The V end lost 0 bases, the J end lost 8 bases, and 14 bases lay between the germline ends. The CDR3 is 16 amino acids. This CDR3 reads CASSYSRAVRDSPLHF. The DNA of the CDR3 is TGTGCCAGCAGTTACTCAAGGGCTGTGCGGGATTCACCCCTCCACTTT.

This clonotype has only a few counts. The chain combines TRBV12-3 or TRBV12-4 with TRBJ1-1; possibly TRBD1 for D (6 bases). Trimming left V 7 bases short and J 8 bases short, with 17 bases between. The CDR3 is made up of 13 amino acids. In DNA form, the CDR3 reads TGTGCCAGCACCCATATGGGGGGGACAGAAGCTTTCTTT. Translating gives CASTHMGGTEAFF.

The chain couples TRBV4-1 to TRBJ2-7; 11 nucleotides align to TRBD2. With V trimmed by 0 bases and J by 6 bases, 7 bases remained unmatched. The CDR3 loop spans 16 amino acids. CDR1 is MGHRA and CDR2 is YSYEKL in the germline V gene. CDR3 nucleotide sequence: TGCGCCAGCAGCCAAGATAATGGACTAGCGGGCACCGAGCAGTACTTC. Its protein is CASSQDNGLAGTEQYF.

This clonotype showed up just a few times. The rearrangement uses TRBV27 and TRBJ2-7; 11 nucleotides agree with TRBD1. Germline CDR1 MNHEY, CDR2 SMNVEV (reference sequence). This CDR3 is built from 15 residues. The trim removed 1 base at V and 4 bases at J, leaving 3 bases unmatched. The CDR3, as DNA: TGTGCCAGCAGTTTATGGGGACAGGGGGTATACGAGCAGTACTTC. Its translation: CASSLWGQGVYEQYF.

The J gene is TRBJ2-5, the V gene TRBV7-6; no firm D call. V lost 1 base and J lost 6, with 9 bases in between. The length of the CDR3 is 13 residues. CDR1 and CDR2 (germline): SGHVS, FNYEAQ. The DNA for the CDR3 is TGTGCCAGCAGCTTAGTTACTTCGCAGACCCAGTACTTC. Protein: CASSLVTSQTQYF.

The V gene is TRBV5-1, the J gene TRBJ2-7; maybe TRBD2 (5 bases). This CDR3 region has 12 residues. Looked up from germline, CDR1 is SGHRS and CDR2 is YFSETQ. The V gene lost 4 bases and the J gene lost 2 bases, with 7 bases spanning the gap. CDR3 sequence (DNA): TGCGCCAGCAGCCAGACTACCTACGAGCAGTACTTC. The encoded protein is CASSQTTYEQYF.

The rearrangement uses TRBV15 and TRBJ1-1; D might be TRBD1 (5 bases). Germline CDR1 and CDR2: LNHNV and YYDKDF (reference sequence). There are 15 residues in the CDR3. V lost 5 bases, J lost 4 bases, and 17 bases lay in between. CDR3 amino acids: CATSPQRSGGTEAFF. CDR3 bases: TGTGCCACCAGCCCCCAGCGGAGTGGGGGCACTGAAGCTTTCTTT.

This clonotype was found many times. The chain is built from TRBV20-1 and TRBJ1-4, with 7 nucleotides matching TRBD1. Germline V gene sequence: CDR1 DFQATT, CDR2 SNEGSKA (reference sequence). V gave up 5 bases and J gave up 3 bases; unmatched junction bases: 6. CDR3 length: 14 residues. CDR3 coding DNA: TGCAGTGCTCATACTACAGGGGCTAATGAAAAACTGTTTTTT. Protein product: CSAHTTGANEKLFF.

The chain carries TRBV10-3 and TRBJ2-4; D is uncertain. Germline CDR1 is ENHRY and CDR2 is SYGVKD. Trimming left V 0 bases short and J 4 bases short, with 1 base between. The CDR3 covers 12 residues. The CDR3 coding sequence is TGTGCCATCAGTGAGTCGAAAAACATTCAGTACTTC. Translation gives CAISESKNIQYF.

In its sample, this clonotype was seen many times. The chain has TRBV4-3 and TRBJ1-1; D may be TRBD1 (6 bases). Germline V gene lookup returns CDR1 LGHNA and CDR2 YSLEER. This CDR3 comprises 16 residues. V lost 1 base to trimming and J lost 8 bases, with 20 bases between them. The CDR3 here is CASSQGGIGRDIEAFF. CDR3 sequence (DNA): TGCGCCAGCAGCCAAGGAGGGATTGGCCGGGACATCGAAGCTTTCTTT.

The chain joins TRBV5-1 to TRBJ2-5; 9 nucleotides match TRBD2. CDR1 is SGHRS and CDR2 is YFSETQ in the germline V gene. J gave up 5 bases and V 4 bases, and 6 bases lay outside the gene matches. The CDR3 totals 14 residues. The CDR3 DNA is TGCGCCAGCAGCAGAGAGGCGGGAGGGGAGACCCAGTACTTC. It is translated as CASSREAGGETQYF.

About this clonotype: A read error may produce the germline difference seen at one junction end. This chain links TRBV28 with TRBJ1-3; possible D gene TRBD1, 6 bases. The CDR3 runs to 15 residues. In germline, CDR1 is MDHEN, CDR2 SYDVKM. CDR3 sequence (DNA): TGTACCAGCAGTTTGGGGGACAACTCTGGAAACACCATATATTTT. Its protein product is CTSSLGDNSGNTIYF.

In this sample, this clonotype turned up a few times. The chain combines TRBV12-3 or TRBV12-4 with TRBJ1-1; possible D gene TRBD1, 6 bases. The CDR3 length is 13 residues. The V and J ends lost 4 bases and 6 bases respectively, with 12 bases between them. CDR3 amino acids: CASSSHREAEAFF. The CDR3, as DNA: TGTGCCAGCAGTTCCCACAGGGAAGCTGAAGCTTTCTTT.